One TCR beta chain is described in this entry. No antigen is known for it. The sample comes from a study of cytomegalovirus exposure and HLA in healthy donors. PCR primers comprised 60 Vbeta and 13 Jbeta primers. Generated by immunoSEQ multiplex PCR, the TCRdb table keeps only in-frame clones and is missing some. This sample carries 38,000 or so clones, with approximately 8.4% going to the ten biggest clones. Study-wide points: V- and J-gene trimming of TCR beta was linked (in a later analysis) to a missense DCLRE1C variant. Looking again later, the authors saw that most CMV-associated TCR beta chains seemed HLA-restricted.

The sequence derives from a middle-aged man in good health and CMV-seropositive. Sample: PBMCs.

CDR3 region: CASRTGTMGTQYF. The CDR3 region has the DNA TGTGCCAGCAGGACCGGGACTATGGGGACCCAGTACTTC. The chain recombines TRBV7-2 with TRBJ2-5; TRBD2 matches at 7 bases. Germline V lookup: CDR1 SGHTA, CDR2 FQGNSA. V shed 6 bases, J shed 7 bases, and the junction held 8 bases outside the gene matches. The CDR3 covers 13 residues.